This TCR beta chain was recorded in a study of shared clonotypes between healthy human individuals. Regarding the study as a whole: On the whole, naive subsets had larger estimated richness than memory subsets had. Several donors had around 5.5% of their naive CD4 clonotypes in common. Owing to a small donor count, the genetic and exposure-history diversity represented was limited.

The method was immunoSEQ multiplex PCR; TCRdb's version includes in-frame clones alone and lacks a portion of them. The repertoire holds approximately 1.9 million clones, with over 85% as singletons. Worth noting for this clone: Antigen unknown. This CDR3 is also generated by other DNA sequences in the sample.

It was CD45RO-negative cells, positively selected for CCR7, that made up naive CD8 cells, with terminally differentiated effector memory CD45RA+ cells excluded. Donors, without exception, were Caucasian adults residing in Nashville, Tennessee. There are 14 residues in the CDR3. V trimming: 4 bases; J trimming: 3 bases; junction bases outside the gene matches: 5. Germline loops: CDR1 SGDLS, CDR2 YYNGEE. The origin of this receptor is a man younger than 35 in good health. Some clones in this sample may be carry-over from other donors' samples. Material for sequencing was naive CD8+ T cells from PBMCs. The rearrangement uses TRBV9 and TRBJ2-7; 9 nucleotides line up with TRBD2. CDR3 DNA sequence: TGTGCCAGCAGCTCGGGACTAGCCGACTACGAGCAGTACTTC. It encodes CASSSGLADYEQYF.